These 28 T cell receptor beta chains originate from one sample sequenced in a study of graft-versus-host responses after intestinal transplantation. Sequenced by immunoSEQ multiplex PCR; TCRdb stores in-frame clones only, minus some. The sample contains 80,000 or so clones, around 92% of which appear only once. Source: PBMCs, taken 98 days after intestinal transplantation. These receptors all stem from a human patient who received an intestinal transplant, so some T cells may come from the graft donor.

As DNA, the CDR3 is TGCGCCAGCAGCCAAGCCCGTTTTACTAGCGACGAGCAGTACTTC. This codes for CASSQARFTSDEQYF. The chain carries TRBV4-1 and TRBJ2-7; 7 nucleotides match TRBD2. Trimming took 1 base from V and 5 from J; bases not matched to a gene: 8. Per the germline V gene, CDR1 is MGHRA and CDR2 is YSYEKL. The CDR3 loop spans 15 amino acids.

The chain joins TRBV11-2 to TRBJ2-7; 8 bases are a match to TRBD2. The CDR3 loop spans 13 amino acids. Germline-derived CDR1 and CDR2 are SGHAT and FQNNGV. V trimming: 4 bases; J trimming: 3 bases; junction bases outside the gene matches: 2. CDR3 DNA sequence: TGTGCCAGCAGCTCAGCGGGAGTCTACGAGCAGTACTTC. Translated, it gives CASSSAGVYEQYF.

This chain links TRBV11-2 with TRBJ2-7; 9 positions match TRBD1. V lost 4 bases to trimming and J lost 4 bases; unmatched junction nucleotides: 8. Germline CDR1 and CDR2: SGHAT and FQNNGV. This CDR3 is built from 15 residues. The CDR3 DNA is TGTGCCAGCAGCTCGACGGACAGGGGAGGATACGAGCAGTACTTC. This translates into CASSSTDRGGYEQYF. Combining the CDR3 with reference TRBV11-2 and TRBJ2-7 gives the whole variable domain EAGVAQSPRYKIIEKRQSVAFWCNPISGHATLYWYQQILGQGPKLLIQFQNNGVVDDSQLPKDRFSAERLKGVDSTLKIQPAKLEDSAVYLCASSSTDRGGYEQYFGPGTRLTVT.

The V gene is TRBV6-5, the J gene TRBJ2-5, with a tentative D call TRBD1 (5 bases). The germline gives CDR1 MNHEY, CDR2 SVGAGI. Trimming took 0 bases from V and 1 from J, leaving 12 bases between them. There are 16 residues in the CDR3. Here the CDR3 reads CASSYSTQGFQETQYF. The CDR3 DNA sequence: TGTGCCAGCAGTTACTCGACCCAGGGATTCCAAGAGACCCAGTACTTC.

J is TRBJ2-3 and V is TRBV21-1; no DNA check was done on the table's D call, TRBD1. TRBV21-1 represents a pseudogene. The CDR3 runs to 17 residues. The DNA for the CDR3 is TGTGCCAGCAGCAAAGATAAACGGACAGACTCCACAGATACGCAGTATTTT. It encodes CASSKDKRTDSTDTQYF.

The rearrangement uses TRBV7-9 and TRBJ2-7; the match to TRBD2 covers 8 bases. Losses at the gene ends were 4 bases for V and 4 bases for J; bases not matched to a gene: 6. Germline V gene sequence: CDR1 SEHNR, CDR2 FQNEAQ (reference sequence). CDR3 length equals 14 residues. Here the CDR3 reads CASSSGPGGYEQYF. CDR3 nucleotides: TGTGCCAGCAGCTCTGGTCCGGGGGGGTACGAGCAGTACTTC. The variable domain in full, completed from reference TRBV7-9 and TRBJ2-7, reads DTGVSQNPRHKITKRGQNVTFRCDPISEHNRLYWYRQTLGQGPEFLTYFQNEAQLEKSRLLSDRFSAERPKGSFSTLEIQRTEQGDSAMYLCASSSGPGGYEQYFGPGTRLTVT.

This sequence joins TRBV9 and TRBJ2-1; 9 bases line up with TRBD1. Unmatched junction bases numbered 11, after V lost 3 bases and J lost 4 bases. Germline V CDR1 and CDR2: SGDLS, YYNGEE. The CDR3 spans 17 residues. CDR3 sequence (DNA): TGTGCCAGCAGCGGATCCAATGGGACAGGGTCATACAATGAGCAGTTCTTC. Translation: CASSGSNGTGSYNEQFF.

This CDR3 reads CASSHLAGTGPYEQYF. The CDR3, as DNA: TGTGCCAGCAGCCATTTAGCCGGGACAGGCCCCTACGAGCAGTACTTC. This chain connects TRBV14 to TRBJ2-7; 8 nucleotides agree with TRBD1. Germline CDR1 and CDR2: SGHDN and FVKESK. With V trimmed by 3 bases and J by 2 bases, 9 bases remained unmatched. The CDR3 is 16 amino acids. The full variable domain, completed using reference TRBV14 and TRBJ2-7, is EAGVTQFPSHSVIEKGQTVTLRCDPISGHDNLYWYRRVMGKEIKFLLHFVKESKQDESGMPNNRFLAERTGGTYSTLKVQPAELEDSGVYFCASSHLAGTGPYEQYFGPGTRLTVT.

The genes are TRBV5-1 and TRBJ2-7; TRBD2 is a possible D gene (6 bases). Trimming took 0 bases from V and 3 from J, leaving 10 bases between them. The CDR3 runs to 14 residues. The germline V gene has CDR1 SGHRS and CDR2 YFSETQ. As DNA, the CDR3 is TGCGCCAGCAGCTTGGATCAGGGAGGCTACGAGCAGTACTTC. Translating gives CASSLDQGGYEQYF. The whole variable domain, remainder taken from reference TRBV5-1 and TRBJ2-7, is KAGVTQTPRYLIKTRGQQVTLSCSPISGHRSVSWYQQTPGQGLQFLFEYFSETQRNKGNFPGRFSGRQFSNSRSEMNVSTLELGDSALYLCASSLDQGGYEQYFGPGTRLTVT.

The chain carries TRBV5-4 and TRBJ1-2, with a possible D match to TRBD1 (6 bases). CDR1 is SGHNT and CDR2 is YYREEE in the germline V gene (reference sequence). Deletions cut 4 bases from V and 4 bases from J, with 14 bases between. The CDR3 totals 14 residues. The CDR3 region has the DNA TGTGCCAGCAGCGTGCAGGGGTCCGGCTATGGCTACACCTTC. This sequence encodes CASSVQGSGYGYTF. Full variable domain (remainder filled in from reference TRBV5-4 and TRBJ1-2): ETGVTQSPTHLIKTRGQQVTLRCSSQSGHNTVSWYQQALGQGPQFIFQYYREEENGRGNFPPRFSGLQFPNYSSELNVNALELDDSALYLCASSVQGSGYGYTFGSGTRLTVV.

This clone showed up just a few times. CDR3 in amino acids: CASSEGLAVSYNEQFF. The DNA for the CDR3 is TGTGCCAGCAGTGAAGGCCTAGCGGTTTCCTACAATGAGCAGTTCTTC. The chain carries TRBV2 and TRBJ2-1; 7 nucleotides line up with TRBD2. CDR3 length: 16 residues. Germline assignment: CDR1 SNHLY and CDR2 FYNNEI. The V and J ends lost 1 base and 1 base, in that order; junction bases with no gene match: 4.

The chain links TRBV4-2 to TRBJ2-7; TRBD2 matches 7 bases. Germline V gene sequence: CDR1 LGHNA, CDR2 YNFKEQ. V was pared by 4 bases and J by 3 bases, with 9 bases of the junction left unmatched. CDR3 length equals 15 residues. CDR3 coding DNA: TGTGCCAGCAGCCGGGGGACGGGAGGAGGCTACGAGCAGTACTTC. It yields the protein CASSRGTGGGYEQYF.

The chain recombines TRBV6-1 with TRBJ1-1; the D is unclear. With 3 bases removed from V and 3 bases from J, the gap between germline ends came to 11 bases. Germline V gene sequence: CDR1 MNHNS, CDR2 SASEGT. The CDR3 has 14 residues. CDR3 DNA: TGTGCCAGCAGTGAGGTGGGGAGGGACACTGAAGCTTTCTTT. This encodes CASSEVGRDTEAFF.

This rearrangement joins TRBV18 to TRBJ2-5; possible D gene TRBD1, 5 bases. The CDR3 loop spans 15 amino acids. CDR1 and CDR2 (germline): KGHSH, LQKENI. Trimming took off 3 bases at V and 6 bases at J, with 17 bases between the two ends. The CDR3: CASSPFYKGPKTQYF. The CDR3 DNA reads as TGTGCCAGCTCACCCTTTTATAAGGGGCCGAAGACCCAGTACTTC.

This sequence joins TRBV18 and TRBJ2-2, with 10 bases fitting TRBD1. Germline values: CDR1 KGHSH, CDR2 LQKENI. J lost 0 bases, V lost 3 bases, and 4 bases had no gene match. The CDR3 sequence is 17 residues long. In DNA, the CDR3 is TGTGCCAGCTCACCTCGGGGGACAGGGGCGAACACCGGGGAGCTGTTTTTT. Protein product: CASSPRGTGANTGELFF.

The V gene is TRBV19, the J gene TRBJ2-1; perhaps D is TRBD1 or TRBD2 (6 bases each). The CDR3 totals 14 residues. The V end lost 6 bases, the J end lost 4 bases, and 13 bases lay between the germline ends. Germline-derived CDR1 and CDR2 are LNHDA and SQIVND (reference sequence). The chain's CDR3 is CASRTGGEYNEQFF. The CDR3 region has the DNA TGTGCCAGTAGGACAGGAGGGGAATACAATGAGCAGTTCTTC.

The rearrangement links TRBV10-3 to TRBJ1-6; 7 bases line up with TRBD1. The V gene's germline CDR1 is ENHRY and CDR2 SYGVKD. J lost 7 bases, V lost 5 bases, and 8 bases had no gene match. CDR3 length: 15 amino acids. The CDR3 sequence is CAISHETGRNSPLHF. CDR3 coding DNA: TGTGCCATCAGTCATGAGACAGGGCGGAATTCACCCCTCCACTTT.

About this clone: The sample carries other DNA sequences with the same CDR3. V and J are TRBV6-1 and TRBJ2-7; 10 bases match TRBD1. Germline-derived CDR1 and CDR2 are MNHNS and SASEGT. Trimming removed 5 bases from V and 3 bases from J; junction bases left unmatched: 1. The CDR3 sequence is 13 residues long. The CDR3 DNA reads as TGTGCCAGCAGTCGGGACAGGGGCTACGAGCAGTACTTC. It translates to CASSRDRGYEQYF.

The rearrangement links TRBV1 to TRBJ1-6; the DNA was not used to check the table's D call, TRBD1. TRBV1 is a pseudogene. This CDR3 comprises 15 residues. The CDR3 protein is CTSSQCRGRGSPLHF. As DNA, the CDR3 is TGCACCAGCAGCCAATGCAGGGGGCGAGGTTCACCCCTCCACTTT.

The chain has TRBV6-1 and TRBJ2-7; the match to TRBD1 covers 8 bases. The trim removed 6 bases at V and 0 bases at J, leaving 7 bases unmatched. CDR3 size: 15 residues. Looked up from germline, CDR1 is MNHNS and CDR2 is SASEGT. The CDR3 sequence: CASRIGQGPSYEQYF. The CDR3 nucleotides are TGTGCCAGCAGGATAGGACAGGGACCCTCCTACGAGCAGTACTTC.

V usage is TRBV5-1 and J usage is TRBJ1-3, with 9 positions matching TRBD1. The CDR3 has 16 amino acids. Trimming cost V 4 bases and J 6 bases; bases outside gene matches: 11. In germline, CDR1 is SGHRS, CDR2 YFSETQ. The CDR3 protein is CASSREPDRGINTIYF. The CDR3 DNA follows: TGCGCCAGCAGCCGGGAGCCCGACAGGGGGATAAACACCATATATTTT.

This clone was seen a single time. The same CDR3 also results from other DNA sequences found in this sample. The gene calls are TRBV11-2 and TRBJ2-3, with 12 bases matching TRBD1. The CDR3 has 17 amino acids. Germline loops: CDR1 SGHAT, CDR2 FQNNGV. The junction had 13 bases not matched to a gene; V was cut back by 5 bases and J by 7 bases. CDR3 protein: CASSLTGDRGRGNTQYF. The CDR3 region has the DNA TGTGCCAGCAGCCTCACGGGGGACAGGGGGCGAGGAAATACGCAGTATTTT.

The chain joins TRBV28 to TRBJ1-4; 7 bases match TRBD1. J gave up 3 bases and V 11 bases, and 15 bases lay outside the gene matches. CDR3 length equals 16 residues. Germline V gene data show CDR1 as MDHEN and CDR2 as SYDVKM. DNA for the CDR3: TGTGCCCGCCGGAGGGGGCGTTTCGTCTCTAATGAAAAACTGTTTTTT. This codes for CARRRGRFVSNEKLFF.

This chain joins TRBV6-1 and TRBJ2-7; TRBD2 matches 8 bases. V was pared by 4 bases and J by 1 base, with 9 bases of the junction left unmatched. The CDR3 has 16 residues. CDR1 and CDR2 (germline): MNHNS, SASEGT. CDR3: CASSGSPAGASYEQYF. As DNA, the CDR3 is TGTGCCAGCAGTGGATCCCCAGCGGGGGCTTCCTACGAGCAGTACTTC.

The chain employs TRBV11-2 and TRBJ1-3, with D hard to call. Trimming took 1 base from V and 6 from J, leaving 10 bases between them. The length of the CDR3 is 14 residues. CDR1 is SGHAT and CDR2 is FQNNGV in the germline V gene. In DNA form, the CDR3 reads TGTGCCAGCAGCTTAGGTATTGGTCTAAACACCATATATTTT. Translating gives CASSLGIGLNTIYF.

The gene calls are TRBV10-2 and TRBJ1-5; D may be TRBD1 (6 bases). V was shortened by 5 bases and J by 4 bases, with 12 bases between the two germline ends. Per germline, CDR1 WSHSY and CDR2 SAAADI. This CDR3 spans 14 amino acids. The CDR3 region is CASSWTEANQPQHF. CDR3 in DNA: TGCGCCAGCAGTTGGACAGAAGCGAATCAGCCCCAGCATTTT.

V and J are TRBV5-4 and TRBJ2-5, with TRBD1 as a possible D gene (6 bases). Trimming took 0 bases from V and 2 from J, leaving 11 bases between them. The germline gives CDR1 SGHNT, CDR2 YYREEE (reference sequence). This CDR3 contains 15 residues. CDR3 nucleotide sequence: TGTGCCAGCAGCTTGGGCAGGGGAGAACAAGAGACCCAGTACTTC. It yields the protein CASSLGRGEQETQYF.

The V and J genes are TRBV19 and TRBJ1-5; D not resolved. CDR1 and CDR2 (germline): LNHDA, SQIVND (reference sequence). The CDR3 covers 15 residues. V lost 4 bases to trimming and J lost 7 bases, with 17 bases between them. The CDR3 DNA follows: TGTGCCAGTAGTAAAGCAGTCGGGGTTCAACAGCCCCAGCATTTT. Residues: CASSKAVGVQQPQHF.